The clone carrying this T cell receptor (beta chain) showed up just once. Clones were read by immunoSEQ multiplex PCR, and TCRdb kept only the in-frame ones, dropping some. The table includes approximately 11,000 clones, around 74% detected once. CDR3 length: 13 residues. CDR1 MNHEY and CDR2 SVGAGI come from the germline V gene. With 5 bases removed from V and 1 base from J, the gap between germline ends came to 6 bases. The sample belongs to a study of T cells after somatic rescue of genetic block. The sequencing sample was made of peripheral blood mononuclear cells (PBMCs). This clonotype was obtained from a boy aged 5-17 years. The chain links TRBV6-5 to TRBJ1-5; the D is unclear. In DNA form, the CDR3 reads TGTGCCAGCAGTCCGGACAGCAATCAGCCCCAGCATTTT. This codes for CASSPDSNQPQHF.